The subject of this entry is one T cell receptor (beta chain). The identical CDR3 is also encoded by other nucleotide sequences in the sample. The CDR3 is 15 residues long. Germline CDR1 reads MNHEY; CDR2 reads SMNVEV (reference sequence). Trimming at V came to 6 bases and at J to 1 base, leaving 4 bases not matched to a gene. This entry is derived from a study of blood T cell repertoires in COVID-19. Libraries were prepared by immunoSEQ multiplex PCR; TCRdb keeps only in-frame clonotypes and omits some of them. Of fewer than 400,000 clones in the sample, roughly 90% were seen once. The chain employs TRBV27 and TRBJ2-1; TRBD2 matches at 9 bases. The source material was peripheral blood. This TCR was sampled from a woman between 25 and 40 years old with COVID-19, enrolled during active disease. CDR3 bases: TGTGCCAGCAGCCTTAGCGGGAGTTCCTACAATGAGCAGTTCTTC. Translated, it gives CASSLSGSSYNEQFF.